A single sample is the source of the 21 T cell receptor beta chains below, sequenced in a study of CD8+ T cells in alopecia areata. TCR sequencing used cDNA made by reverse transcription of extracted RNA. Repertoires were generated with immunoSEQ multiplex PCR, while TCRdb's copy carries only in-frame clones and drops some. The sample has about 150,000 clones; approximately 87% are singletons. This specimen consisted of CD8+ T cells sorted from blood, obtained at week 0. These receptors all come from a human donor with alopecia areata.

The genes are TRBV10-3 and TRBJ2-1; D tentatively reads TRBD1 or TRBD2 (5 bases each). CDR3 size: 15 residues. The germline gives CDR1 ENHRY, CDR2 SYGVKD. The germline V and J ends were trimmed by 4 bases and 9 bases, with 19 bases remaining between them. The CDR3 here is CAISVGDTGQGEQFF. CDR3 nucleotides: TGTGCCATCAGTGTGGGAGACACGGGCCAGGGTGAGCAGTTCTTC.

The V call is TRBV7-9, the J call TRBJ1-1; D remains ambiguous. Looked up from germline, CDR1 is SEHNR and CDR2 is FQNEAQ (reference sequence). The CDR3 covers 15 residues. V was trimmed by 1 base and J by 4 bases, leaving 13 bases between them. The CDR3, as DNA: TGTGCCAGCAGCTTAGGGATGGGAGGTTCCACTGAAGCTTTCTTT. It translates to CASSLGMGGSTEAFF.

The CDR3 loop reads CASSESLGTRPGQYF. The CDR3 coding sequence is TGTGCCAGCAGTGAAAGTTTAGGAACCCGTCCCGGGCAGTACTTC. This chain uses TRBV6-1 with TRBJ2-7; D not certain. The length of the CDR3 is 15 residues. Trimming left V 2 bases short and J 9 bases short, with 20 bases between. The germline V gene has CDR1 MNHNS and CDR2 SASEGT.

A few counts support this clone. The genes are TRBV7-3 and TRBJ2-1; D ambiguous. The CDR3 loop spans 13 amino acids. From germline, CDR1 is SGHTA and CDR2 FQGTGA. The V gene lost 2 bases and the J gene lost 4 bases, with 6 bases spanning the gap. The CDR3 region has the DNA TGTGCCAGCAGCTTAGACCAGTACAATGAGCAGTTCTTC. This codes for CASSLDQYNEQFF.

As to this clone: The identical CDR3 is also encoded by other nucleotide sequences in the sample. V and J are TRBV5-1 and TRBJ2-7; 9 nucleotides align to TRBD1. The V gene end was trimmed by 0 bases and the J gene end by 2 bases; junction bases not matched to a gene: 0. This CDR3 has 14 residues. The V gene's germline CDR1 is SGHRS and CDR2 YFSETQ. The CDR3 DNA follows: TGCGCCAGCAGCTTGGGACAGGGGGCCTACGAGCAGTACTTC. Protein product: CASSLGQGAYEQYF.

The chain links TRBV19 to TRBJ2-1, with TRBD2 matching 12 bases. Germline loops: CDR1 LNHDA, CDR2 SQIVND (reference sequence). This CDR3 spans 17 amino acids. The V segment lost 5 bases and the J segment 2 bases; nucleotides outside the gene matches: 7. CDR3 residues: CASSPRLAGVPYNEQFF. The CDR3 nucleotides read TGTGCCAGTAGTCCCCGACTAGCGGGAGTCCCCTACAATGAGCAGTTCTTC.

V is TRBV6-1 and J is TRBJ1-2; the D gene is possibly TRBD1 (5 bases). Germline-derived CDR1 and CDR2 are MNHNS and SASEGT. The CDR3 sequence is 13 residues long. The V and J ends lost 6 bases and 6 bases respectively, with 14 bases between them. The CDR3 here is CASRVQDTHGYTF. The CDR3 bases are TGTGCCAGCAGGGTACAGGACACCCATGGCTACACCTTC.

This clone was counted only a few times. The chain employs TRBV7-9 and TRBJ2-5; 11 nucleotides match TRBD2. Germline loops: CDR1 SEHNR, CDR2 FQNEAQ (reference sequence). This CDR3 comprises 16 residues. The V and J ends lost 5 bases and 0 bases, in that order; junction bases with no gene match: 5. CDR3 DNA: TGTGCCAGCAGCCTGGGACTAGCGGAGTACCAAGAGACCCAGTACTTC. Protein product: CASSLGLAEYQETQYF. Based on the CDR3 plus reference TRBV7-9 and TRBJ2-5, the full variable domain is DTGVSQNPRHKITKRGQNVTFRCDPISEHNRLYWYRQTLGQGPEFLTYFQNEAQLEKSRLLSDRFSAERPKGSFSTLEIQRTEQGDSAMYLCASSLGLAEYQETQYFGPGTRLLVL.

The V and J genes are TRBV6-5 and TRBJ1-1, with D hard to call. Germline CDR1 is MNHEY and CDR2 is SVGAGI. V was clipped by 6 bases and J by 0 bases, with 5 bases between them. This CDR3 is 12 amino acids long. Written as DNA, the CDR3 is TGTGCCAGCAGCCGTATGAACACTGAAGCTTTCTTT. Its translation: CASSRMNTEAFF.

The chain combines TRBV25-1 with TRBJ2-1, with D uncertain. Germline V gene sequence: CDR1 MGHDK, CDR2 SYGVNS. Between the trimmed V and J ends, which lost 7 bases and 9 bases, there was a span of 10 bases. The CDR3 totals 11 residues. The CDR3 loop is CASKDGVEQFF. The CDR3 bases are TGTGCCAGCAAGGACGGAGTTGAGCAGTTCTTC.

This rearrangement joins TRBV29-1 to TRBJ2-2; 8 nucleotides match TRBD1. With 5 bases clipped from V and 3 bases from J, the junction kept 5 bases outside the gene matches. Germline V gives CDR1 SQVTM, CDR2 ANQGSEA. This CDR3 is built from 14 residues. CDR3 in DNA: TGCAGCGTTTTGGACAGGGAGGACACCGGGGAGCTGTTTTTT. It yields the protein CSVLDREDTGELFF.

The CDR3 coding sequence is TGCGCCAGCAGTGAGTCCATGGGCTATGGCTACACCTTC. Its translation: CASSESMGYGYTF. The gene calls are TRBV10-2 and TRBJ1-2, with D unresolved. The V and J ends lost 0 bases and 4 bases respectively, with 6 bases between them. In germline, CDR1 is WSHSY, CDR2 SAAADI. This CDR3 has 13 amino acids.

This clone was seen just once. The chain employs TRBV5-4 and TRBJ1-1; a possible D gene is TRBD1 (5 bases). CDR3 length equals 15 residues. Germline CDR1 is SGHNT and CDR2 is YYREEE (reference sequence). Trimming left V 5 bases short and J 7 bases short, with 21 bases between. The CDR3 DNA reads as TGTGCCAGCAGTTCCGAGCTCTCCCCGGGACGTGAAGCTTTCTTT. Translating gives CASSSELSPGREAFF.

This clone is a singleton in its sample. The chain uses TRBV29-1 and TRBJ2-1; 7 bases are a match to TRBD2. The CDR3 spans 15 residues. Germline CDR1 reads SQVTM; CDR2 reads ANQGSEA. With 2 bases clipped from V and 2 bases from J, the junction kept 6 bases outside the gene matches. This CDR3 reads CSVEIAGVTYNEQFF. The DNA for the CDR3 is TGCAGCGTTGAAATCGCGGGGGTGACCTACAATGAGCAGTTCTTC.

The J gene is TRBJ2-7, the V gene TRBV27; D possibly uses TRBD1 or TRBD2 (5 bases each). The V and J ends lost 5 bases and 2 bases respectively, with 10 bases between them. The CDR3 consists of 13 residues. Germline-derived CDR1 and CDR2 are MNHEY and SMNVEV (reference sequence). Here the CDR3 reads CASSVGDAYEQYF. DNA of the CDR3: TGTGCCAGCAGTGTAGGGGACGCCTACGAGCAGTACTTC.

This chain uses TRBV11-2 with TRBJ2-1; 10 bases map to TRBD1. Germline-derived CDR1 and CDR2 are SGHAT and FQNNGV. The CDR3 covers 15 residues. Trimming cost V 5 bases and J 4 bases; bases outside gene matches: 5. CDR3 sequence (DNA): TGTGCCAGCAGCCTCGGACAGGGGGGATACAATGAGCAGTTCTTC. The encoded protein is CASSLGQGGYNEQFF.

The rearrangement joins TRBV29-1 to TRBJ2-2, with TRBD2 as a possible D gene (5 bases). Trimming cost V 2 bases and J 1 base, with 11 bases left between them. Looked up from germline, CDR1 is SQVTM and CDR2 is ANQGSEA. The CDR3 runs 15 residues. This chain's CDR3 is CSVETPEENTGELFF. The CDR3 DNA sequence: TGCAGCGTTGAAACCCCGGAGGAGAACACCGGGGAGCTGTTTTTT.

The chain is built from TRBV6-5 and TRBJ2-7; no clear D gene. Trimming removed 4 bases at V and 6 bases at J, with 16 bases between. CDR3 length equals 14 residues. The germline gives CDR1 MNHEY, CDR2 SVGAGI. The CDR3 reads CASSSMGYLLEQYF. The CDR3 nucleotides read TGTGCCAGCAGTTCCATGGGGTACCTGCTCGAGCAGTACTTC.

V gene TRBV7-9 combines with J gene TRBJ2-1; D could derive from TRBD1 or TRBD2 (5 bases each). The CDR3 spans 16 residues. V lost 5 bases to trimming and J lost 5 bases, with 19 bases between them. Germline values: CDR1 SEHNR, CDR2 FQNEAQ (reference sequence). In DNA form, the CDR3 reads TGTGCCAGCAGCCCCCGGGGCCTCGAAATGAACAATGAGCAGTTCTTC. This codes for CASSPRGLEMNNEQFF.

This clone was seen once. V usage is TRBV6-1 and J usage is TRBJ2-3; D gene uncertain. Looked up from germline, CDR1 is MNHNS and CDR2 is SASEGT. This CDR3 region has 14 residues. V lost 7 bases to trimming and J lost 2 bases, with 13 bases between them. In DNA, the CDR3 is TGTGCCAGCAAAATACTGGATACCACAGATACGCAGTATTTT. Translating gives CASKILDTTDTQYF.

The chain combines TRBV23-1 with TRBJ2-7; D call uncertain. TRBV23-1 is known as an ORF, though its function is uncertain. There are 12 residues in the CDR3. Trimming cost V 0 bases and J 6 bases, with 6 bases left between them. The CDR3 protein is CASSQSWPEQYF. CDR3 bases: TGCGCCAGCAGTCAATCGTGGCCCGAGCAGTACTTC.